These 10 T cell receptor beta chains originate from one sample sequenced in a study of blood T cell repertoires in COVID-19. Sequencing was performed with immunoSEQ multiplex PCR; in TCRdb, only in-frame clones are kept and a portion is missing. Of some 170,000 clones listed, 75% to 90% are singletons. The sample was peripheral blood. All receptors come from a human donor in a cohort sampled during active COVID-19.

The chain uses TRBV25-1 and TRBJ1-2; TRBD1 might be the D (6 bases). The CDR3 is 13 residues long. Trimming removed 8 bases from V and 6 bases from J, with 16 bases in between. The V gene's germline CDR1 is MGHDK and CDR2 SYGVNS. The CDR3 DNA is TGTGCCAGCTTTGGGGGAAGGGGGAATGGCTACACCTTC. As protein: CASFGGRGNGYTF.

This chain joins TRBV30 and TRBJ2-2, with D possibly being TRBD2 (5 bases). The length of the CDR3 is 13 residues. Trimming took off 2 bases at V and 7 bases at J, with 11 bases between the two ends. Germline CDR1 GTSNPN, CDR2 SVGIG (reference sequence). The CDR3 nucleotides are TGTGCCTGGAGTTCTTCGGGAATCGGGGAGCTGTTTTTT. It codes for CAWSSSGIGELFF.

The chain links TRBV27 to TRBJ2-3; a weak D match, TRBD1 (6 bases). V lost 3 bases and J 1 base, leaving 11 bases between the germline ends. The CDR3 contains 15 residues. Germline assignment: CDR1 MNHEY and CDR2 SMNVEV (reference sequence). CDR3 coding DNA: TGTGCCAGCAGTTTGAGGGCAGGGGGCACAGATACGCAGTATTTT. Its protein is CASSLRAGGTDTQYF.

The chain combines TRBV19 with TRBJ1-1; D remains ambiguous. Germline values: CDR1 LNHDA, CDR2 SQIVND (reference sequence). The CDR3 is made up of 12 amino acids. Trimming stripped 5 bases from V and 9 bases from J, with 13 bases between. CDR3 region: CASSAQREKAFF. CDR3 DNA: TGTGCCAGTAGTGCCCAACGGGAGAAAGCTTTCTTT.

As concerns this clone: Relative to the germline gene, one junction end is altered; a read error may explain this. The V call is TRBV7-7, the J call TRBJ2-5, with TRBD2 matching 10 bases. Germline V gene data show CDR1 as SSHAT and CDR2 as FNYEAQ (reference sequence). The CDR3 is 15 amino acids. CDR3 sequence: CASSSPLAGQETQYF. The CDR3 region has the DNA TGTGCTAGCAGCTCCCCACTAGCGGGACAAGAGACCCAGTACTTC.

V and J are TRBV6-2 or TRBV6-3 and TRBJ1-6; D remains ambiguous. CDR3 size: 16 residues. Trimming took 6 bases from V and 7 from J, leaving 19 bases between them. Germline V gene lookup returns CDR1 MNHEY and CDR2 SVGEGT. In DNA, the CDR3 is TGTGCCAGCAGCCTTCTCCTGAACTCGGGAAATTCACCCCTCCACTTT. Its protein is CASSLLLNSGNSPLHF.

This chain joins TRBV6-5 and TRBJ2-3, with D maybe TRBD1 (7 bases). This CDR3 spans 15 amino acids. Germline V CDR1 and CDR2: MNHEY, SVGAGI. Trimming stripped 8 bases from V and 2 bases from J, with 17 bases between. The CDR3 DNA is TGTGCCAGCGCCCAGGGGGGACCTATCACAGATACGCAGTATTTT. Translated, it gives CASAQGGPITDTQYF.

The CDR3 reads CASRGGQTYEQYF. The DNA for the CDR3 is TGCGCCAGCAGGGGGGGACAGACCTACGAGCAGTACTTC. The chain employs TRBV10-1 and TRBJ2-7; the D gene is possibly TRBD1 (7 bases). The CDR3 is 13 residues long. V gave up 6 bases and J gave up 2 bases, with 11 bases separating them. Germline values: CDR1 WNHNN, CDR2 SYGVQD (reference sequence).

The chain carries TRBV19 and TRBJ2-1, with a tentative D call TRBD1 (6 bases). Trimming stripped 1 base from V and 7 bases from J, with 17 bases between. Per the germline V gene, CDR1 is LNHDA and CDR2 is SQIVND (reference sequence). The CDR3 has 16 amino acids. CDR3 DNA sequence: TGTGCCAGTAGTATAGGAGCCAGGGGTGGTGGAAATGAGCAGTTCTTC. Translation gives CASSIGARGGGNEQFF.

V and J are TRBV5-1 and TRBJ2-1; no definite D call. CDR1 is SGHRS and CDR2 is YFSETQ in the germline V gene. V was clipped by 5 bases and J by 5 bases, with 17 bases between them. CDR3 length: 15 amino acids. The CDR3 sequence is CASRNRDLKNNEQFF. The CDR3 bases are TGCGCCAGCAGGAACAGAGACCTCAAAAACAATGAGCAGTTCTTC.